Listed here are 24 T cell receptor beta chains from one sample, sequenced in a study of post-analysis software for immune sequencing data. Findings of the study overall: TRBV5-6, TRBV5-1 and TRBV20-1 belonged to a set of roughly 5 TRBV segments that were more frequent in patients than controls.

Which antigens these TCRs recognize remains unknown. Unique molecular identifiers tagged the TCR beta cDNA libraries. Each CDR3 protein is one row after TCRdb ran MiXCR on the PCR reads. The sample holds about 430,000 distinct CDR3 sequences; 35% to 45% are singletons and the top ten take approximately 7.1%. Sequenced input: blood. These TCRs come from a girl aged 2 to 9 with multiple sclerosis.

The chain recombines TRBV30 with TRBJ1-4; TRBD1 matches at 11 bases. This CDR3 is 13 amino acids long. V shed 4 bases, J shed 7 bases, and the junction held 2 bases outside the gene matches. The germline V gene has CDR1 GTSNPN and CDR2 SVGIG (reference sequence). This chain's CDR3 is CAWTGTGGEKLFF. CDR3 sequence (DNA): TGTGCCTGGACCGGGACAGGGGGTGAAAAACTGTTTTTT.

The chain combines TRBV12-3 or TRBV12-4 with TRBJ2-1, with 9 bases fitting TRBD1. V shed 10 bases and J 1 base; nucleotides not matched to a gene: 11. CDR3 length: 16 residues. CDR3 sequence: CANRAGTGRSYNEQFF. CDR3 coding DNA: TGTGCCAACAGGGCCGGGACAGGGAGGTCCTACAATGAGCAGTTCTTC.

This sequence joins TRBV12-3 or TRBV12-4 and TRBJ1-2; D is unresolved. The CDR3 covers 11 residues. V was shortened by 5 bases and J by 6 bases, with 7 bases between the two germline ends. Here the CDR3 reads CASSTRDGYTF. The CDR3, as DNA: TGTGCCAGCAGTACTAGAGATGGCTACACCTTC.

This chain uses TRBV12-3 or TRBV12-4 with TRBJ1-2, with D unclear. This CDR3 has 12 residues. Trimming left V 10 bases short and J 4 bases short, with 13 bases between. DNA of the CDR3: TGTGCCACCGCCCTTTATACCTATGGCTACACCTTC. Amino acids: CATALYTYGYTF.

This clonotype came up once. This rearrangement joins TRBV2 to TRBJ2-1; 8 bases align to TRBD2. This CDR3 has 16 amino acids. The V segment lost 4 bases and the J segment 5 bases; nucleotides outside the gene matches: 10. CDR1 is SNHLY and CDR2 is FYNNEI in the germline V gene. CDR3 DNA: TGTGCCAGCAGTGCGGCGGGGCGGGAGGCCAACAATGAGCAGTTCTTC. Protein sequence: CASSAAGREANNEQFF.

In regard to this clonotype: The junction does not match germline at one end; this may be a read error. The J gene is TRBJ2-3, the V gene TRBV12-3 or TRBV12-4; 10 bases line up with TRBD2. The CDR3 is made up of 16 amino acids. CDR3 amino acids: CASSLGASGGTDTQYF. In DNA, the CDR3 is TGTGCCAGCAGTTTAGGGGCTAGCGGGGGCACGGATACGCAGTATTTT.

The chain couples TRBV12-3 or TRBV12-4 to TRBJ1-2; unclear D gene. The CDR3 is 14 amino acids. V lost 3 bases and J 2 bases, leaving 10 bases between the germline ends. For the CDR3, the DNA is TGTGCCAGCAGTTTCGGCGGCTTAAACTATGGCTACACCTTC. It specifies CASSFGGLNYGYTF.

In its sample, this clonotype was seen a few times. The V call is TRBV10-2, the J call TRBJ1-4, with TRBD1 as a possible D gene (6 bases). This CDR3 spans 15 amino acids. The germline CDR1 and CDR2 sequences are WSHSY and SAAADI. V shed 5 bases and J shed 5 bases, with 15 bases lying between them. CDR3: CASSLPTGGNEKLFF. CDR3 nucleotide sequence: TGCGCCAGCAGTCTACCGACAGGAGGGAATGAAAAACTGTTTTTT.

This sequence joins TRBV12-3 or TRBV12-4 and TRBJ2-5, with D tentatively TRBD2 (7 bases). V gave up 1 base and J gave up 7 bases, with 13 bases separating them. The CDR3 is made up of 14 amino acids. The CDR3 sequence: CASSLGGGLGTQYF. The CDR3 region has the DNA TGTGCCAGCAGTTTAGGGGGGGGGCTAGGGACCCAGTACTTC.

This clonotype was observed a few times. V is TRBV7-3 and J is TRBJ2-1; D is perhaps TRBD2 (6 bases). CDR1 is SGHTA and CDR2 is FQGTGA in the germline V gene. V was trimmed by 4 bases and J by 2 bases, leaving 15 bases between them. CDR3 length: 16 amino acids. In DNA form, the CDR3 reads TGTGCCAGCAGCTCAGGGCGAGGGGAGGCCTACAATGAGCAGTTCTTC. The encoded protein is CASSSGRGEAYNEQFF.

The gene calls are TRBV24-1 and TRBJ2-7; D is unresolved. The CDR3 sequence is 12 residues long. Trimming took 5 bases from V and 2 from J, leaving 6 bases between them. Per germline, CDR1 KGHDR and CDR2 SFDVKD. The CDR3 nucleotides are TGTGCCACCAGTGGCCCGACCTACGAGCAGTACTTC. Its protein is CATSGPTYEQYF.

This chain connects TRBV20-1 to TRBJ1-2; possibly TRBD1 for D (6 bases). The CDR3 has 18 amino acids. Germline assignment: CDR1 DFQATT and CDR2 SNEGSKA (reference sequence). V was pared by 2 bases and J by 0 bases, with 22 bases between. CDR3 residues: CSARRWRTDPYTNYGYTF. The CDR3 DNA reads TGCAGTGCTAGAAGATGGAGGACAGACCCTTATACTAACTATGGCTACACCTTC.

The J gene is TRBJ2-5, the V gene TRBV10-3; D is possibly TRBD1 (6 bases). The CDR3 totals 16 residues. Germline V gene lookup returns CDR1 ENHRY and CDR2 SYGVKD. V was clipped by 0 bases and J by 11 bases, with 22 bases between them. The CDR3 is CAISESRGSHPGEQYF. CDR3 bases: TGTGCCATCAGTGAGTCAAGGGGGTCCCACCCAGGGGAGCAGTACTTC.

Concerning this clonotype: One end of the junction varies from germline; a read error may be responsible. The DNA for the CDR3 is TGTGCCAGCAGCCAAACCTCCTCCTCCGAGCAGTACTTC. Protein sequence: CASSQTSSSEQYF. This chain uses TRBV14 with TRBJ2-7; D is unresolved. Germline loops: CDR1 SGHDN, CDR2 FVKESK. This CDR3 region has 13 residues.

The chain joins TRBV6-1 to TRBJ2-5; TRBD1 is a possible D gene (5 bases). There are 18 residues in the CDR3. Germline V gene lookup returns CDR1 MNHNS and CDR2 SASEGT. V dropped 5 bases and J dropped 2 bases, with 24 bases sitting between them. This chain's CDR3 is CASSISTEVGLLQETQYF. CDR3 bases: TGTGCCAGCAGTATTTCGACAGAGGTGGGTCTCCTACAAGAGACCCAGTACTTC.

The CDR3 DNA reads as TGCAGCGTTGGGCTAGCGGGACACTCCTACAATGAGCAGTTCTTC. This translates into CSVGLAGHSYNEQFF. V gene TRBV29-1 combines with J gene TRBJ2-1; TRBD2 matches at 9 bases. The CDR3 contains 15 residues. V lost 4 bases and J lost 0; bases outside the gene matches: 4. Germline CDR1 SQVTM, CDR2 ANQGSEA.

This clonotype was seen more than once but under ten times. The chain couples TRBV18 to TRBJ2-7; 11 nucleotides align to TRBD2. Germline trimming cut 6 bases from V and 5 bases from J; bases unmatched to any gene: 9. CDR3 size: 15 residues. The V gene's germline CDR1 is KGHSH and CDR2 LQKENI. CDR3 region: CASSHYSGRDHEQYF. CDR3 nucleotide sequence: TGTGCCAGCTCCCATTATAGCGGGAGGGACCACGAGCAGTACTTC.

This clonotype was seen a handful of times. The chain joins TRBV5-1 to TRBJ2-7; D is undetermined. CDR1 is SGHRS, CDR2 YFSETQ, per germline. Trimming removed 1 base at V and 0 bases at J, with 8 bases between. The CDR3 contains 14 residues. The CDR3 spells CASSLQGPSYEQYF. CDR3 in DNA: TGCGCCAGCAGCTTGCAAGGGCCCTCCTACGAGCAGTACTTC.

The chain employs TRBV5-1 and TRBJ2-3; a weak D match, TRBD2 (6 bases). The ends were cut back, 2 bases at V and 1 base at J, with 11 bases in the middle. The CDR3 runs 15 residues. CDR1 and CDR2 from the germline V gene are SGHRS and YFSETQ. The CDR3 DNA follows: TGCGCCAGCAGCTTCCGACTAGGGGGCACAGATACGCAGTATTTT. As protein: CASSFRLGGTDTQYF.

This clonotype was detected only once. This chain uses TRBV3-1 with TRBJ2-7; 9 bases agree with TRBD2. J was trimmed by 2 bases and V by 1 base; bases with no gene match: 6. The CDR3 runs 16 residues. The germline gives CDR1 LGHDT, CDR2 YNNKEL (reference sequence). The CDR3 DNA reads TGTGCCAGCAGCCAAGGGGTAGCGGGGGACACCTACGAGCAGTACTTC. Translated, it gives CASSQGVAGDTYEQYF.

The CDR3 region has the DNA TGTGCCAGCAGTTTCCGCTCGGGACTGACGATATATGGCTACACCTTC. Protein sequence: CASSFRSGLTIYGYTF. The V and J genes are TRBV12-3 or TRBV12-4 and TRBJ1-2; D may be TRBD1 (5 bases). Trimming cost V 3 bases and J 5 bases, with 19 bases left between them. The CDR3 has 16 residues.

In its sample, this clonotype was seen once. The chain has TRBV30 and TRBJ1-2; D uncertain. The length of the CDR3 is 11 residues. CDR1 is GTSNPN, CDR2 SVGIG, per germline (reference sequence). Trimming removed 3 bases from V and 4 bases from J, with 6 bases in between. The CDR3 DNA sequence: TGTGCCTGGAGACGGGGCTATGGCTACACCTTC. This codes for CAWRRGYGYTF. The full variable domain, with the rest looked up from reference TRBV30 and TRBJ1-2, is SQTIHQWPATLVQPVGSPLSLECTVEGTSNPNLYWYRQAAGRGLQLLFYSVGIGQISSEVPQNLSASRPQDRQFILSSKKLLLSDSGFYLCAWRRGYGYTFGSGTRLTVV.

The table lists this clonotype with a few counts. The chain joins TRBV29-1 to TRBJ2-1; D is uncertain. CDR1 and CDR2 (germline): SQVTM, ANQGSEA. This CDR3 comprises 11 residues. Deletions cut 4 bases from V and 6 bases from J, with 7 bases between. The CDR3: CSVVRGNEQFF. CDR3 DNA sequence: TGCAGCGTTGTGAGAGGCAATGAGCAGTTCTTC.

The chain links TRBV30 to TRBJ1-5, with a possible D match to TRBD1 (5 bases). The CDR3 loop spans 14 amino acids. Deletions cut 1 base from V and 5 bases from J, with 12 bases between. Looked up from germline, CDR1 is GTSNPN and CDR2 is SVGIG (reference sequence). CDR3 loop: CAWSARQNYQPQHF. The DNA for the CDR3 is TGTGCCTGGAGTGCCAGACAGAACTATCAGCCCCAGCATTTT.